The 10 T cell receptor beta chains presented below share a single source sample, sequenced in a study of T cell responses to AZD1222 COVID-19 vaccine. Sequenced by immunoSEQ multiplex PCR; TCRdb stores in-frame clones only, minus some. The repertoire has approximately 84,000 clones, 83% of them found once; the top ten carry 1.3%. The source was peripheral blood, collected 28 days after the second AZD1222 dose. Receptors were obtained from an adult who received the AZD1222 COVID-19 vaccine.

The sample holds a few counts of this clone. This chain joins TRBV5-5 and TRBJ2-1, with 8 positions matching TRBD2. This CDR3 is 14 amino acids long. Losses at the gene ends were 4 bases for V and 3 bases for J; bases not matched to a gene: 3. In germline, CDR1 is SGHKS, CDR2 YYEKEE (reference sequence). The CDR3 protein is CASSLSGGYNEQFF. The CDR3, as DNA: TGTGCCAGCAGCCTGAGCGGGGGCTACAATGAGCAGTTCTTC.

The chain has TRBV30 and TRBJ1-5, with 7 bases matching TRBD1. The germline CDR1 and CDR2 sequences are GTSNPN and SVGIG (reference sequence). The CDR3 consists of 16 residues. The junction had 9 bases not matched to a gene; V was cut back by 3 bases and J by 1 base. CDR3 amino acids: CAWSADRIGSNQPQHF. Here the CDR3 DNA reads TGTGCCTGGAGCGCGGACAGGATAGGGAGCAATCAGCCCCAGCATTTT. Together with reference TRBV30 and TRBJ1-5, the CDR3 gives the full variable domain: SQTIHQWPATLVQPVGSPLSLECTVEGTSNPNLYWYRQAAGRGLQLLFYSVGIGQISSEVPQNLSASRPQDRQFILSSKKLLLSDSGFYLCAWSADRIGSNQPQHFGDGTRLSIL.

This chain connects TRBV5-1 to TRBJ2-2, with 8 bases aligning to TRBD1. This CDR3 is built from 18 residues. With V trimmed by 0 bases and J by 5 bases, 12 bases remained unmatched. Germline V gene sequence: CDR1 SGHRS, CDR2 YFSETQ. CDR3 sequence: CASSLESMWTGRTGELFF. CDR3 DNA sequence: TGCGCCAGCAGCTTGGAAAGTATGTGGACAGGGCGAACCGGGGAGCTGTTTTTT.

The chain uses TRBV21-1 and TRBJ2-1; whether TRBD2, the table's D call, matches the DNA was not checked. TRBV21-1 is described as a pseudogene. This CDR3 spans 19 amino acids. For the CDR3, the DNA is TGTGCCAGCAGCAAAGGGACCCCTAGGCGGGATGGGTTCTACAATGAGCAGTTCTTC. This codes for CASSKGTPRRDGFYNEQFF.

The V call is TRBV28, the J call TRBJ1-2, with 12 nucleotides matching TRBD1. CDR1 is MDHEN, CDR2 SYDVKM, per germline. The CDR3 is 15 amino acids. With V trimmed by 4 bases and J by 7 bases, 7 bases remained unmatched. The CDR3 spells CASSSSGQGAGGYTF. The CDR3 bases are TGTGCCAGCAGTTCATCGGGACAGGGGGCGGGTGGCTACACCTTC.

This chain uses TRBV29-1 with TRBJ2-1; 9 nucleotides agree with TRBD1. The CDR3 loop spans 15 amino acids. Trimming at V came to 0 bases and at J to 5 bases, leaving 5 bases not matched to a gene. Germline CDR1 is SQVTM and CDR2 is ANQGSEA. CDR3 residues: CSVEEWTGVDNEQFF. CDR3 DNA sequence: TGCAGCGTTGAAGAATGGACAGGGGTCGACAATGAGCAGTTCTTC.

V is TRBV27 and J is TRBJ2-3; TRBD1 is a possible D gene (5 bases). Germline CDR1 and CDR2: MNHEY and SMNVEV (reference sequence). The V end lost 6 bases, the J end lost 1 base, and 17 bases lay between the germline ends. The CDR3 spans 16 residues. In DNA form, the CDR3 reads TGTGCCAGCAGCCTGGGGCTGGCGCTTCGCACAGATACGCAGTATTTT. It yields the protein CASSLGLALRTDTQYF.

This clone was detected once. CDR3: CASSLLTSVGVTTQYF. DNA of the CDR3: TGTGCCAGCAGCCTACTAACTAGCGTAGGGGTAACAACGCAGTATTTT. The chain joins TRBV5-8 to TRBJ2-3, with 7 bases identical to TRBD2. V lost 4 bases to trimming and J lost 9 bases; unmatched junction nucleotides: 17. The length of the CDR3 is 16 residues. Germline V gene data show CDR1 as SGHTS and CDR2 as YDEGEE. Drawing the rest from reference TRBV5-8 and TRBJ2-3, the complete variable domain is EAGVTQSPTHLIKTRGQQATLRCSPISGHTSVYWYQQALGLGLQFLLWYDEGEERNRGNFPPRFSGRQFPNYSSELNVNALELEDSALYLCASSLLTSVGVTTQYFGPGTRLTVL.

This chain connects TRBV4-1 to TRBJ1-5, with D possibly being TRBD1 (5 bases). CDR1 MGHRA and CDR2 YSYEKL come from the germline V gene. Trimming took off 1 base at V and 3 bases at J, with 13 bases between the two ends. This CDR3 comprises 16 residues. The CDR3 DNA follows: TGCGCCAGCAGCCAAGTTCTGGGGGGGGTCAATCAGCCCCAGCATTTT. Amino acids: CASSQVLGGVNQPQHF.

This rearrangement joins TRBV7-2 to TRBJ2-7; TRBD2 aligns across 16 bases. Trimming removed 5 bases from V and 3 bases from J; junction bases left unmatched: 4. The CDR3 runs to 16 residues. Germline V gives CDR1 SGHTA, CDR2 FQGNSA. CDR3 in amino acids: CASSAGLAGGYYEQYF. The CDR3 DNA reads as TGTGCCAGCAGCGCGGGACTAGCGGGGGGGTACTACGAGCAGTACTTC.